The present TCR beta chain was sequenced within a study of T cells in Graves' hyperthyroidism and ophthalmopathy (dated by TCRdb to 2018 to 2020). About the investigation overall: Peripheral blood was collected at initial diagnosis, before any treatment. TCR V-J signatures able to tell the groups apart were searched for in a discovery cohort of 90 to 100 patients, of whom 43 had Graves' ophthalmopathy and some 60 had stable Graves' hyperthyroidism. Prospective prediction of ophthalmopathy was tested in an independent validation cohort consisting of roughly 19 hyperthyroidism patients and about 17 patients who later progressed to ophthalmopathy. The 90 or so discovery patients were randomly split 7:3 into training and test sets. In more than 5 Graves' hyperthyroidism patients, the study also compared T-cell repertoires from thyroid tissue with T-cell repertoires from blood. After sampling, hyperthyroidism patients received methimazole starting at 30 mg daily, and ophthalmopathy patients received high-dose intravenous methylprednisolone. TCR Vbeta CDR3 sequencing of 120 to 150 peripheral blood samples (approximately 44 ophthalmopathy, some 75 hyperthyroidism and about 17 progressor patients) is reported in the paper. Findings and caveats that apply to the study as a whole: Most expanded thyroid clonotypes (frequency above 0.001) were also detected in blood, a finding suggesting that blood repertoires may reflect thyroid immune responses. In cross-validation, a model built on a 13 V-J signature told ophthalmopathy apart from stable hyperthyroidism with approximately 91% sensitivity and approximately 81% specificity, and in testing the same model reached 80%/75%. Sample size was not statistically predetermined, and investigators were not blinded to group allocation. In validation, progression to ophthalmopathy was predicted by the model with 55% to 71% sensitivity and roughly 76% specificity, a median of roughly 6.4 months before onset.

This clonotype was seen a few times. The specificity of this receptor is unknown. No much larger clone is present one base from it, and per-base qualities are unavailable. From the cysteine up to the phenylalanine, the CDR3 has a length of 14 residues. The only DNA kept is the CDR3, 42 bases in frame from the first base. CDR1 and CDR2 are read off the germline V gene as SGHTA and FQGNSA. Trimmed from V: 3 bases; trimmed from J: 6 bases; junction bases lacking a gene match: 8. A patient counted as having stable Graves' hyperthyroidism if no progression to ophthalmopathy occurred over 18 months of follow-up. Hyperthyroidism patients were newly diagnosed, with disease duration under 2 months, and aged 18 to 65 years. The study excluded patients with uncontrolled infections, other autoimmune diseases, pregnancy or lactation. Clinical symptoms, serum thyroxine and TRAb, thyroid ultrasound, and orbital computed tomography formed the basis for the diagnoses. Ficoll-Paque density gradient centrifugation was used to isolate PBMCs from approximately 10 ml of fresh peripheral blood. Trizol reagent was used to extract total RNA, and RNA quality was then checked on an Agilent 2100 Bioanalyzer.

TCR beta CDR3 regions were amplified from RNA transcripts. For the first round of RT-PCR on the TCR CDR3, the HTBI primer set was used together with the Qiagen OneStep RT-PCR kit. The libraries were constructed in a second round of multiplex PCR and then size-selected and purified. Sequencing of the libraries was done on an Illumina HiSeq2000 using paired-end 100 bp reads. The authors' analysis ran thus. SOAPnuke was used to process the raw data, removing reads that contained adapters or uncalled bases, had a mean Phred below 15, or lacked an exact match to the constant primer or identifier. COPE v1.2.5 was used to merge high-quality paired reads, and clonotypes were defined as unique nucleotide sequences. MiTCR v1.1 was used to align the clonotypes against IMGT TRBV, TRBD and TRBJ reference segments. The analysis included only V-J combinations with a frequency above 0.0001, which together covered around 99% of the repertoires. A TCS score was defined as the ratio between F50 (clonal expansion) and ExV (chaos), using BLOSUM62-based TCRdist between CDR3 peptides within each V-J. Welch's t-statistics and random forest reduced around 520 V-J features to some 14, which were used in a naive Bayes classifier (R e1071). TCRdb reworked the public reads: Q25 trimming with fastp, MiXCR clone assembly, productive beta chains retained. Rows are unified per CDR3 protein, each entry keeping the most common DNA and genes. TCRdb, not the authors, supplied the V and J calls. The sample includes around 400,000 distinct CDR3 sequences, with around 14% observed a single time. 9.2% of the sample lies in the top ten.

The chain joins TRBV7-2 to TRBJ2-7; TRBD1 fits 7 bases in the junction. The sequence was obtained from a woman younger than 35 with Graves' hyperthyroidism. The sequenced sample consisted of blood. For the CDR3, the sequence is CASSFGRGLREQYF. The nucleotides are TGTGCCAGCAGCTTTGGCAGGGGGTTGCGCGAGCAGTACTTC.